This T cell receptor (beta chain) was retrieved from a study of tumor and adjacent non-tumor tissue in lung cancer. Study context: There were some 11 adenocarcinoma, a couple of squamous cell carcinoma and 1 small cell lung cancer cases. Study results and limitations: Tumor TCR diversity, when higher, was linked to shorter survival. Compared with tumor, normal lung showed significantly lower TCR diversity.

A modified ARM-PCR protocol with three rounds of nested PCR amplified TCRbeta. A single record per CDR3 protein comes from TCRdb applying MiXCR to the multiplex PCR reads. Of 60,000 to 95,000 distinct CDR3 sequences in the sample, roughly 73% were seen once. Of note for this clonotype: Its specificity is not known. Lacking the conserved final phenylalanine or tryptophan, this CDR3 likely reflects a read error.

The template was RNA from unsorted bulk tissue. Germline V gives CDR1 SQVTM, CDR2 ANQGSEA. The CDR3 has 14 residues. V shed 6 bases and J shed 2 bases, with 16 bases lying between them. Sequences were obtained from lung tumor tissue. This receptor was taken from a woman between 45 and 65 years old with non-small cell lung cancer. This rearrangement joins TRBV29-1 to TRBJ2-5; the D gene is possibly TRBD1 (5 bases). The CDR3 sequence: CSVAGQIPQETQYL. In DNA form, the CDR3 reads TGCAGCGTCGCCGGACAAATACCTCAAGAGACCCAGTACTTA.